The rows below give T cell receptor beta chains drawn from one sample of a study of lymphopenia after photon versus proton radiotherapy. Sequencing used immunoSEQ multiplex PCR; TCRdb keeps in-frame clones, though not all of them. The sample consists of roughly 58,000 clones, 87% of them appearing once. Source: peripheral blood, taken from a patient treated with proton-based radiotherapy. The receptors shown here come from an elderly man with esophageal cancer. CDR3s leave out the opening cysteine and the closing phenylalanine or tryptophan. Not every row has a clone size; where given, it reads once, few, many or a size class.

V gene	clone size	CDR3 protein
TRBV5-1	-	ASSLGTSGSADIQY
TRBV27	-	ASRIGTGSTEAF
TRBV20-1	-	SARVCSPLH
TRBV6-5	few	ASSYLDTQY
TRBV6-5	few	ASSYGGRYGYT
TRBV6-5	-	ASSYRRQGAEAF
TRBV19	-	ASSSSTGTLHGYT
TRBV10-3	-	AISVGGRGNEQF
TRBV19	-	ASSGPGRRPYNEQF
TRBV10-2	few	ASSGLAERPGELF
TRBV5-4	medium-sized	ASSLGGLYEQY
TRBV5-4	-	ASSLGRSAQEDTQY
TRBV6-1	-	ASSAAPGQGFYGYT
TRBV9	once	ASSVGVVPQPQH
TRBV18	-	ASSPSDSNQPQH
TRBV18	-	ASSPLGRGTSYEQY
TRBV29-1	-	SVRGLSYGYT
TRBV5-8	-	ASSHRTGGYEQY
TRBV11-2	few	ASSNIGQGHTEAF
TRBV28	-	ASRLASGIYEQY
TRBV2	-	ASSLQGNTIY
TRBV27	medium-sized	ASSLTPGRYQGEQY
TRBV10-3	-	AISEAGTANQPQH
TRBV4-1	-	ASSRTDREGTEAF
TRBV7-2	-	ASSTTGVRNTEAF
TRBV19	once	ASSRGLAGGGQETQY
TRBV18	once	ASSPTIDLTGNLYGYT